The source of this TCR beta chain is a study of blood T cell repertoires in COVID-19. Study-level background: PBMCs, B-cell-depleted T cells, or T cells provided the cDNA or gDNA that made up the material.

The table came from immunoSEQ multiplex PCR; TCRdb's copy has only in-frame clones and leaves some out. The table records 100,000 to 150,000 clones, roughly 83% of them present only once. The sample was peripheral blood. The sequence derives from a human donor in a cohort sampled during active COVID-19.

CDR3 coding DNA: TGCGCCAGCAGCTTTGGAGGACTGAACAATGAGCAGTTCTTC. Protein sequence: CASSFGGLNNEQFF. This chain joins TRBV5-1 and TRBJ2-1, with D possibly matching TRBD2 (5 bases). Germline CDR1 and CDR2: SGHRS and YFSETQ. V was shortened by 2 bases and J by 5 bases, with 11 bases between the two germline ends. The CDR3 runs to 14 residues.